This T cell receptor beta chain was recovered during a study of immune evolution from preneoplasia to lung adenocarcinoma (dated by TCRdb to 2020 to 2023). For context, the study as a whole: HLA loss of heterozygosity was observed in approximately 7%, 15% and 30% of AIS, MIA and ADC lesions, respectively, and was not observed in any AAH lesions. The study combined immune gene expression, TCR sequencing and multiplex immunofluorescence to profile immune contexture across lung adenocarcinoma precursors and invasive adenocarcinoma. Resected precursor lesions (AAH, AIS, MIA) and invasive adenocarcinomas were each compared against paired morphologically normal lung tissue. The sample size was set by how many specimens were available, not by a prior power calculation. Whole exome sequencing and methylation data from the same cohort of nodules were integrated with the immune data. A total of around 58 patients with pulmonary nodules who underwent surgical resection were included in the overall cohort. The TCR sequencing data were obtained from 51 patients. The study reported that around 100 samples were used for TCR sequencing. POLYSOLVER was used to infer Class I HLA alleles from exome data, and LOHHLA was used to detect allele-specific HLA loss.

Points the paper makes about the study in general: Findings were based on association rather than direct causation; larger cohorts with long-term follow-up and longitudinal biopsies were deemed needed. Compared with EGFR-mutant or double wild-type lesions, KRAS-mutant nodules had the highest T cell clonality. Normal lung showed the highest clonality, whereas later-stage lesions appeared to have higher T cell density and diversity but lower clonality. Because all patients came from Japan and China, whether the findings apply to Western populations was uncertain. Normal lung had the highest top T cell clone frequencies, and these frequencies appeared to fall progressively from AAH through AIS, MIA and invasive adenocarcinoma.

The immunoSEQ hsTCRbeta Kit was used to sequence TCR beta CDR3 regions from DNA. The paper's data handling went like this. The ImmunoSEQ Analyzer was used to analyse the TCR sequencing data. T cell clonality was defined as 1 minus Pielou's evenness, calculated on productive rearrangements. The inverse Simpson index, applied to productive templates, was used to measure T cell diversity. T cell density was defined as TCR beta template counts normalized to usable DNA, with usable DNA estimated by amplification and sequencing of housekeeping genes. Two-sided Kruskal-Wallis tests were used to compare TCR metrics across histologic stages. TCRdb took over this immuneACCESS table, retaining in-frame rearrangements with V and J assigned. Such tables are incomplete; in checked studies, under half of the missing clones stem from an unresolved V gene, and the remainder is unexplained. V, J and clone size reflect that table, while D and trimming were determined from the DNA. The table for this sample lists some 5,400 clones; approximately 87% of them were counted only once. Clones ranked in the top ten supply approximately 3.9% of the sample.

This clone was detected once. Which antigen it targets is not known. Per-nucleotide qualities are absent, and no much larger clonotype sits a single base away. Resection was performed on patients in Japan or China between the mid-2010s and the late 2010s. Two lung cancer pathologists independently confirmed the histologic diagnosis of each case on H&E slides. To enrich premalignant or tumor cells for nucleic acid extraction, macro-dissection was performed after pathologic assessment. The AllPrep DNA/RNA FFPE Kit was used to isolate DNA from FFPE tissue. Trimming at the junction amounts to 3 bases on V and 1 base on J, and the germline ends lie 13 bases apart. The CDR3, from cysteine to phenylalanine, totals 15 residues. Just the 45-base CDR3 DNA is kept, in frame starting at base 1. Per the germline V gene, SGHRS is the CDR1 and YFSETQ is the CDR2.

The sequence was collected from a person aged 55 to 79 with lung adenocarcinoma. Source material: FFPE minimally invasive lung adenocarcinoma tissue. The cell subset or site tag for this specimen amounts to: micro-invasive lung adenocarcinoma (MIA). The V gene is TRBV5-1 and the J gene is TRBJ1-1, with a tentative D gene TRBD1 over 6 matching bases. The CDR3 sequence is CASSSGGAANTEAFF. The sequence in DNA is TGCGCCAGCAGCTCGGGGGGGGCAGCGAACACTGAAGCTTTCTTT.